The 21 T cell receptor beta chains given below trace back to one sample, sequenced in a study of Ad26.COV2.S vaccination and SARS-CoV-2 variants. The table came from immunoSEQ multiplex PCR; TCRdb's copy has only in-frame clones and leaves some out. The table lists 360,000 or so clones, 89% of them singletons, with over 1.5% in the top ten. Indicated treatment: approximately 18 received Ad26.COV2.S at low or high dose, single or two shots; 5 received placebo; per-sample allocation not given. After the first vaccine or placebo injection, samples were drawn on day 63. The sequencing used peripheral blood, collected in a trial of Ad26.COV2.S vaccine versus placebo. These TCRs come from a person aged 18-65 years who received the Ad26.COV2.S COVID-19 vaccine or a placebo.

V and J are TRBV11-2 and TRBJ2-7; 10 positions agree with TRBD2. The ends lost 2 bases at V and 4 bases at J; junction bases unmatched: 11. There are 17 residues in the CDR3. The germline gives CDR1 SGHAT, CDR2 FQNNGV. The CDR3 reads CASSLFPQREGRYEQYF. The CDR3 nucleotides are TGTGCCAGCAGCTTATTCCCCCAGCGGGAGGGCCGGTACGAGCAGTACTTC. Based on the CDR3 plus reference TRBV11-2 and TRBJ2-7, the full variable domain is EAGVAQSPRYKIIEKRQSVAFWCNPISGHATLYWYQQILGQGPKLLIQFQNNGVVDDSQLPKDRFSAERLKGVDSTLKIQPAKLEDSAVYLCASSLFPQREGRYEQYFGPGTRLTVT.

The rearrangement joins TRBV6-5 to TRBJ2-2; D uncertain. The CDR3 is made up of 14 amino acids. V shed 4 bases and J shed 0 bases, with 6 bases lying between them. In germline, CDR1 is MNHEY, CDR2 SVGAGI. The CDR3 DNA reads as TGTGCCAGCAGTTTAGCTGCGAACACCGGGGAGCTGTTTTTT. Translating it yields CASSLAANTGELFF.

The CDR3 loop reads CASKVGTMNTGELFF. In nucleotides, the CDR3 is TGTGCCAGCAAAGTTGGGACTATGAACACCGGGGAGCTGTTTTTT. The rearrangement joins TRBV28 to TRBJ2-2; TRBD2 matches at 7 bases. This CDR3 has 15 residues. Germline values: CDR1 MDHEN, CDR2 SYDVKM. Germline trimming cut 7 bases from V and 1 base from J; bases unmatched to any gene: 6.

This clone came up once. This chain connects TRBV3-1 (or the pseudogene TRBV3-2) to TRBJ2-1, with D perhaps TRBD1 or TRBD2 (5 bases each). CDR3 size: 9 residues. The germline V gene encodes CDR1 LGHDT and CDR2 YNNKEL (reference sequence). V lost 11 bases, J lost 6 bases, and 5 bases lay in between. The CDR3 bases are TGTGCCGGGGGCAATGAGCAGTTCTTC. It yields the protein CAGGNEQFF.

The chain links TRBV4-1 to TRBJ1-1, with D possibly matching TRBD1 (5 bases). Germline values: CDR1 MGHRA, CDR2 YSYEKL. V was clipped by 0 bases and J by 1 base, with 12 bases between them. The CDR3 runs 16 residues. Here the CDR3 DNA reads TGCGCCAGCAGCCAAGACATGGGGCGGAGGAACACTGAAGCTTTCTTT. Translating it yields CASSQDMGRRNTEAFF.

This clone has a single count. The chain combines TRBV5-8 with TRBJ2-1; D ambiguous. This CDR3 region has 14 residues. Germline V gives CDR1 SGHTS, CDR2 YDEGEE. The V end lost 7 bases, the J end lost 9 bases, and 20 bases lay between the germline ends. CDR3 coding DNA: TGTGCCAGCTGCCCTACTCCCGCGCGCGGTGAGCAGTTCTTC. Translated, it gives CASCPTPARGEQFF.

The CDR3 region has the DNA TGTGCCAGCAGCCCCCCGGGCAGATCCACTGAAGCTTTCTTT. Translating it yields CASSPPGRSTEAFF. The chain uses TRBV6-5 and TRBJ1-1; no firm D call. The CDR3 has 14 residues. V lost 6 bases and J lost 4, with 15 bases in between. The V gene's germline CDR1 is MNHEY and CDR2 SVGAGI.

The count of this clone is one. The CDR3 nucleotides read TGTGCCTGGGTGAGGTTTATGGCAGATACGCAGTATTTT. Its translation is CAWVRFMADTQYF. V gene TRBV30 combines with J gene TRBJ2-3; no definite D call. The CDR3 extends over 13 amino acids. Germline loops: CDR1 GTSNPN, CDR2 SVGIG (reference sequence). V lost 5 bases and J lost 4, with 13 bases in between.

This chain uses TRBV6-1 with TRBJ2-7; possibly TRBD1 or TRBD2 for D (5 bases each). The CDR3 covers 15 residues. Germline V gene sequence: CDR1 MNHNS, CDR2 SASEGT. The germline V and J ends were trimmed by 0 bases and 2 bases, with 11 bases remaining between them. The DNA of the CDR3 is TGTGCCAGCAGTGAAGCACCGATGGGGGCCTACGAGCAGTACTTC. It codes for CASSEAPMGAYEQYF.

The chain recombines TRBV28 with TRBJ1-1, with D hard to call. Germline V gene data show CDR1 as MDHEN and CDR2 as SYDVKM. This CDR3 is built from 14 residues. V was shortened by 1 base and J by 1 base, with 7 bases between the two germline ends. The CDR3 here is CASSLYGGNTEAFF. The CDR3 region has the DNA TGTGCCAGCAGTTTATACGGCGGGAACACTGAAGCTTTCTTT.

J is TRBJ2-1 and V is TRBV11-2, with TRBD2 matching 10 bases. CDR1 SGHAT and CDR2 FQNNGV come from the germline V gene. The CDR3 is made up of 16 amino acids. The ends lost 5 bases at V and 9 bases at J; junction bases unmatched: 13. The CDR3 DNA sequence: TGTGCCAGCAGCACCCTAGCGGGAGATAGTCTTGGTGAGCAGTTCTTC. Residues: CASSTLAGDSLGEQFF.

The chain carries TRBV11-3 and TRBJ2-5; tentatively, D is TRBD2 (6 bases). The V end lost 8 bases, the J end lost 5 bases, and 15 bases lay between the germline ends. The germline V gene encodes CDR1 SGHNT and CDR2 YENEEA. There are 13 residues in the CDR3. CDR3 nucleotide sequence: TGTGCCAGCCTTGAGGCGGGAAAGGAGACCCAGTACTTC. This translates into CASLEAGKETQYF.

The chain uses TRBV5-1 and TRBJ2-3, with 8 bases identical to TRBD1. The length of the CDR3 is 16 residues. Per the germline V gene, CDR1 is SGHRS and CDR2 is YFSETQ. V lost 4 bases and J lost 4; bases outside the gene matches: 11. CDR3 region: CASSPGGRGRADTQYF. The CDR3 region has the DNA TGCGCCAGCAGCCCGGGCGGCAGGGGGCGGGCAGATACGCAGTATTTT.

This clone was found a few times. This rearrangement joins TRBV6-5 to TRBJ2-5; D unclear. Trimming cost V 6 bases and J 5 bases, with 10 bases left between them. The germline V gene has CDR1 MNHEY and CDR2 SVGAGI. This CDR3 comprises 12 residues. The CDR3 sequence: CASRPQSETQYF. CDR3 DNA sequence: TGTGCCAGCAGGCCGCAAAGCGAGACCCAGTACTTC.

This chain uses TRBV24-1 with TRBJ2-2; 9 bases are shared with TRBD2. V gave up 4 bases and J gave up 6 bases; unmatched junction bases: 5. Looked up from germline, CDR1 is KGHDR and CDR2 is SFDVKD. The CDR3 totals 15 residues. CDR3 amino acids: CATSDVSGRSGELFF. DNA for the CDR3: TGTGCCACCAGTGACGTGAGCGGGAGGTCCGGGGAGCTGTTTTTT.

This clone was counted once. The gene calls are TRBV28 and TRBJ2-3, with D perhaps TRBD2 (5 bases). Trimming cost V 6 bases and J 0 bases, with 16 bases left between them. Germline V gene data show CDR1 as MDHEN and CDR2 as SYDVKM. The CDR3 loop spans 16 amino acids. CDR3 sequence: CASSPHLATSTDTQYF. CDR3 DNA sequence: TGTGCCAGCAGCCCACATCTAGCAACTAGCACAGATACGCAGTATTTT.

The CDR3 loop reads CASSYSPETGELFF. The CDR3 bases are TGTGCCAGCAGTTACTCTCCAGAGACCGGGGAGCTGTTTTTT. The gene calls are TRBV6-5 and TRBJ2-2; D is unclear. V lost 0 bases and J lost 5, with 7 bases in between. This CDR3 has 14 residues. The germline gives CDR1 MNHEY, CDR2 SVGAGI.

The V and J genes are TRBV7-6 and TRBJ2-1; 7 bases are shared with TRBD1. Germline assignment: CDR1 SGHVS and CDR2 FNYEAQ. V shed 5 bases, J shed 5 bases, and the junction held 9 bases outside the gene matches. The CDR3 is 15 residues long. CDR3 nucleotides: TGTGCCAGCAGCCAACAGACAGGGTGGGACAATGAGCAGTTCTTC. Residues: CASSQQTGWDNEQFF.

CDR3 region: CASSLLGGAQDEQYF. Written as DNA, the CDR3 is TGTGCCAGCAGCTTATTGGGGGGGGCGCAGGACGAGCAGTACTTC. J is TRBJ2-7 and V is TRBV7-6; D possibly corresponds to TRBD2 (7 bases). Per the germline V gene, CDR1 is SGHVS and CDR2 is FNYEAQ. Trimming removed 2 bases from V and 5 bases from J, with 16 bases in between. The CDR3 is 15 residues long.

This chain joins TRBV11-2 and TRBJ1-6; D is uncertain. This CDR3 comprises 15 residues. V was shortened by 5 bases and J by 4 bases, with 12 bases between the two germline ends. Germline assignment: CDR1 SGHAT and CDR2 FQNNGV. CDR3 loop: CASSGEATYNSPLHF. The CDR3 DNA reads TGTGCCAGCAGCGGGGAGGCTACTTATAATTCACCCCTCCACTTT.

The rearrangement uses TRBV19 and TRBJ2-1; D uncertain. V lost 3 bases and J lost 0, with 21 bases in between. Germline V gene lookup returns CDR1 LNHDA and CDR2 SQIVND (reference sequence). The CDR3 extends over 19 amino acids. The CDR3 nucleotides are TGTGCCAGTAGTATTGGTGTGGGCTCGCGGCCCCGCTCCTACAATGAGCAGTTCTTC. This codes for CASSIGVGSRPRSYNEQFF. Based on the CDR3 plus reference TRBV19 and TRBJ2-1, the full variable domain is DGGITQSPKYLFRKEGQNVTLSCEQNLNHDAMYWYRQDPGQGLRLIYYSQIVNDFQKGDIAEGYSVSREKKESFPLTVTSAQKNPTAFYLCASSIGVGSRPRSYNEQFFGPGTRLTVL.